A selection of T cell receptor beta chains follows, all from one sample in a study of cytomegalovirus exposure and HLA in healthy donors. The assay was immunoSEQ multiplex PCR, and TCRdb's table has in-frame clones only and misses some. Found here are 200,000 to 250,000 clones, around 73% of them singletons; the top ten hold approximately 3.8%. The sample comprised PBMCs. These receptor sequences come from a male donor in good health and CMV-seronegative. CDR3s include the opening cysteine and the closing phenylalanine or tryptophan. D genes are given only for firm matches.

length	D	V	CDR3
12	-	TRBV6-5	CASTISNQPQHF
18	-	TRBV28	CASSLQGYGSVGLGEQYF
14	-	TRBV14	CASSQDWGVLGYTF
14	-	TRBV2	CASWGLQGAYEQYF
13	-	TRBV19	CASRPAVGEKLFF
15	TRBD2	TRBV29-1	CSVGGLAGATGELFF
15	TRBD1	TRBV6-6	CASRSPGQTQETQYF
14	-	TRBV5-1	CASSLEAGVYEQYF
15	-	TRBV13	CASSQGKLATYEQYF
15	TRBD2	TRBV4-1	CASSRGPSGDYEQYF
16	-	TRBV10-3	CAISESTGARNYGYTF
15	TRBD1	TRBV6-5	CASHRRGQGSYEQYF
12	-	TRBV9	CASSASGYGYTF
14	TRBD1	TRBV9	CASSERTGGEKLFF
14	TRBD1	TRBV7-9	CASSLWGQGVQQYF
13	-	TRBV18	CASSPTSTDTQYF
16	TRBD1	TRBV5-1	CASSLSTGAESYEQYF
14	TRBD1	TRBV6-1	CATVRQGNQETQYF
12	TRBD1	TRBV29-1	CSVSTGDTEAFF
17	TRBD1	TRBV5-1	CASSLGDSQVIKETQYF
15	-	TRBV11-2	CASSLAGFSTGELFF
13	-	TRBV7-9	CAITMGWGDPAFF
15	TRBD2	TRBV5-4	CASSLGGLADNEQFF
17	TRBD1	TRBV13	CASSLEEGQGVSYEQYF
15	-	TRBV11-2	CASSPPGPYTDTQYF
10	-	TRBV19	CASRWGVQYF
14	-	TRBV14	CASSQAGANYGYTF